Listed below are T cell receptor beta chains from one sample, sequenced in a study of T cells in Graves' hyperthyroidism and ophthalmopathy. MiXCR, applied by TCRdb to the multiplex PCR reads, yields one record per CDR3 protein. The sample shows more than 500,000 distinct CDR3 sequences, around 15% of them seen only once. The sample consisted of blood. These TCRs come from a woman aged 40 to 49 with Graves' hyperthyroidism. Each CDR3 is given with its conserved first and last residue. D genes are given only for firm matches. Some rows mark clone size as missing; the rest say once, few, many or name a class of expanded clone.

TRBV28	TRBJ2-5	TRBD2	many	TGTGCCAGCAGTGAAGCGGGAGGGATTTCGGTAGAGGAGACCCAGTACTTC	CASSEAGGISVEETQYF
TRBV7-9	TRBJ1-2	NA	few	TGTGCCAGCAGACGGGACACTACCTATGGTGGCTACACCTTC	CASRRDTTYGGYTF
TRBV30	TRBJ1-5	NA	few	TGTGCCTGGAGTTTCAGAGATCAGCCCCAGCATTTT	CAWSFRDQPQHF
TRBV19	TRBJ2-6	TRBD2	NA	TGTGCCAGTAGTATCACTAGCGGGAGGGCGTCTGGGGCCAACGTCCTGACTTTC	CASSITSGRASGANVLTF
TRBV29-1	TRBJ1-5	NA	many	TGCAGCGTTGCAGCAGGGGGCAATCAGCCCCAGCATTTT	CSVAAGGNQPQHF
TRBV18	TRBJ2-2	NA	NA	TGTGCCAGCTCACCCTGGAACGGAAGGACCGGGGAGCTGTTTTTT	CASSPWNGRTGELFF
TRBV11-3	TRBJ2-5	NA	few	TGTGCCAGCAGCCCCGACAGTACACTTAAGTACCAAGAGACCCAGTACTTC	CASSPDSTLKYQETQYF
TRBV20-1	TRBJ1-1	NA	few	TGCAGTGCTCCTAGAAATGAAGCTTTCTTT	CSAPRNEAFF
TRBV12-3/TRBV12-4	TRBJ2-2	TRBD2	NA	TGTGCCAGCAGTGAGCGACTAGCGGGAGGAACCGGGGAGCTGTTTTTT	CASSERLAGGTGELFF
TRBV10-1	TRBJ2-1	NA	NA	TGCGCCAGCAGTGAGTCGATGACAAAGGCAAATGAGCAGTTCTTC	CASSESMTKANEQFF
TRBV28	TRBJ2-1	TRBD2	many	TGTGCCAGCAGTTGGGGACTAGCGGGAGTCTACAATGAGCAGTTCTTC	CASSWGLAGVYNEQFF
TRBV28	TRBJ1-2	NA	many	TGTGCCAGCAGTTTACGGGTTGGGGATGGCTACACCTTC	CASSLRVGDGYTF
TRBV7-9	TRBJ1-5	NA	many	TGTGCCAGCAGCAAGGACTTTCAGCCCCAGCATTTT	CASSKDFQPQHF
TRBV7-9	TRBJ2-7	NA	few	TGTGCCAGCAGGGGACTCCGCTCCTACGAGCAGTACTTC	CASRGLRSYEQYF
TRBV4-2	TRBJ2-1	TRBD2	NA	TGTGCCAGCAGCCAAGAGACTAGCGGGAGGGCCGGTCCCAGTGAGCAGTTCTTC	CASSQETSGRAGPSEQFF
TRBV12-3/TRBV12-4	TRBJ2-2	NA	many	TGTGCCAGCAGTTCGGGGGGCCGGAACACCGGGGAGCTGTTTTTT	CASSSGGRNTGELFF
TRBV3-1	TRBJ2-1	TRBD2	many	TGTGCCAGCAGTCAGTCCAGCGGGAGGGCCGGGCAGTTCTTC	CASSQSSGRAGQFF
TRBV10-2	TRBJ1-2	NA	few	TGCGCCAGCAGTGGAGCCCTGGACTGGAGCTATGGCTACACCTTC	CASSGALDWSYGYTF
TRBV30	TRBJ2-6	TRBD1	NA	TGTGCCTGGAGTGCGGACAGGGAAATTTTTTCTGGGGCCAACGTCCTGACTTTC	CAWSADREIFSGANVLTF
TRBV29-1	TRBJ2-5	NA	NA	TGCAGCGTTGAAGATAGTAGGAGCGTAGAGACCCAGTACTTC	CSVEDSRSVETQYF
TRBV20-1	TRBJ1-5	NA	many	TGCAGTGCTAGAGATCCGGGCAGTCCAAGCAATCAGCCCCAGCATTTT	CSARDPGSPSNQPQHF
TRBV9	TRBJ2-2	NA	few	TGTGCCAGCAGCGTAGTCGGGACGAACACCGGGGAGCTGTTTTTT	CASSVVGTNTGELFF
TRBV5-6	TRBJ2-7	TRBD1	few	TGTGCCAGCAGCTTTACAGGGGGTTGGCAGTACTTC	CASSFTGGWQYF